This is a list of T cell receptor beta chains from one sample in a study of blood T cell repertoires in COVID-19. Here immunoSEQ multiplex PCR was the method, and the copy in TCRdb shows in-frame clones only, minus some. The table includes some 330,000 clones, over 75% detected once. The sample consisted of PBMCs or T cells enriched from blood (not recorded which). Receptor source: a man aged 35-49 years in a cohort exposed to, infected with or recovered from COVID-19 (not recorded which). Both conserved end residues are part of each CDR3. The D gene is left open where the match is weak. Clone sizes are given selectively: once, few, many, or a class where the clone is expanded.

clone_size j_call d_call v_call cdr3_nt cdr3_aa
- TRBJ2-7 TRBD2 TRBV18 TGTGCCAGCTCGGGACTAGCGGGACCATACGAGCAGTACTTC CASSGLAGPYEQYF
- TRBJ1-6 - TRBV30 TGTGCCTGGAGCCGGGAGTCTAATTCACCCCTCCACTTT CAWSRESNSPLHF
- TRBJ1-4 - TRBV5-1 TGCGCCACAAGGGGGGGAACAACTAATGAAAAACTGTTTTTT CATRGGTTNEKLFF
- TRBJ1-1 - TRBV14 TGTGCCAGCAGCCTTAGCGGGAACACTGAAGCTTTCTTT CASSLSGNTEAFF
once TRBJ1-6 TRBD1 TRBV5-1 TGCGCCAGCAGCACGGGACAGAATAATTCACCCCTCCACTTT CASSTGQNNSPLHF
- TRBJ1-5 - TRBV30 TGTGCCTGGAGTGTACGGGGGGCAATATCGGAGCCCCAGCATTTT CAWSVRGAISEPQHF
- TRBJ2-1 TRBD2 TRBV28 TGTGCCAGCAGTTTTCACGGGGGGAGAAATGAGCAGTTCTTC CASSFHGGRNEQFF
once TRBJ1-1 - TRBV18 TGTGCCAGCTCACAAGGACAAGTCACTGAAGCTTTCTTT CASSQGQVTEAFF
- TRBJ2-1 - TRBV7-9 TGTGCCAGCAGCTATAGCTTGAGCTCCTACAATGAGCAGTTCTTC CASSYSLSSYNEQFF
- TRBJ2-1 TRBD2 TRBV5-8 TGTGCCAGCAGCTTGGCCGGGGGAGCGGGGTCGAGCTCCTACAATGAGCAGTTCTTC CASSLAGGAGSSSYNEQFF
- TRBJ2-4 TRBD1 TRBV5-1 TGCGCCAGCAGCCTACGACCAGGGACAGGGGAAGCCAAAAACATTCAGTACTTC CASSLRPGTGEAKNIQYF
few TRBJ1-5 - TRBV7-9 TGTGCCAGTGGAGCGGGTTCTAACGGCAATCAGCCCCAGCATTTT CASGAGSNGNQPQHF
- TRBJ2-7 - TRBV20-1 TGCAGTGCTACAGGTTCACGGGAGCAGTACTTC CSATGSREQYF
- TRBJ1-5 - TRBV19 TGTGCCAGTAGTATCGGCGCTGGTTGGGCGCGCAATCAGCCCCAGCATTTT CASSIGAGWARNQPQHF
- TRBJ1-1 TRBD1 TRBV5-1 TGCGCCAGCAGCTTGAGGGTGACAGGGGAGGTTGGCACTGAAGCTTTCTTT CASSLRVTGEVGTEAFF
once TRBJ2-1 TRBD2 TRBV28 TGTGCCAGCAGCTCCCTCAGCGGGAGACATATAGGTGAGCAGTTCTTC CASSSLSGRHIGEQFF
- TRBJ2-5 TRBD1 TRBV15 TGTGCCACCAGCAGATTTACAGGGGGCGGAGAGACCCAGTACTTC CATSRFTGGGETQYF
once TRBJ2-2 TRBD2 TRBV30 TGTGCCTGGCGAAATAGCGGGAGGATTAGTAGAACCGGGGAGCTGTTTTTT CAWRNSGRISRTGELFF
- TRBJ2-1 - TRBV18 TGTGCCAGCTCCCTCTCCGGGACACTCTACAATGAGCAGTTCTTC CASSLSGTLYNEQFF
- TRBJ2-7 TRBD2 TRBV2 TGTGCCAGCAACGGACTAGCGGGAGGGTTCGACGAGCAGTACTTC CASNGLAGGFDEQYF
- TRBJ1-5 - TRBV7-8 TGTGCAGCAGGGCACAATCAGCCCCAGCATTTT CAAGHNQPQHF
- TRBJ1-2 TRBD1 TRBV27 TGTGCCAGCGGGTCAGACAGGGGATCTGGCTACACCTTC CASGSDRGSGYTF
- TRBJ1-6 TRBD1 TRBV5-1 TGCGCCAGCAGCTCAGGGACAGCCAACTCCTATAATTCACCCCTCCACTTT CASSSGTANSYNSPLHF
- TRBJ2-1 TRBD2 TRBV10-3 TGTGCCTCGGGGGGGAATGAGCAGTTCTTC CASGGNEQFF
- TRBJ1-2 TRBD1 TRBV27 TGTGCCAGCAGTGGGACAGGGTTACATGGCTACACCTTC CASSGTGLHGYTF
- TRBJ2-7 TRBD2 TRBV5-1 TGCGCCAGCAGCTTGGTTCTAGCGGGATACGAGCAGTACTTC CASSLVLAGYEQYF
- TRBJ2-1 TRBD2 TRBV29-1 TGCAGCGTGTCTAGCGGGAGGTTCAATGAGCAGTTCTTC CSVSSGRFNEQFF
- TRBJ2-7 - TRBV4-2 TGTGCCAGCAAGAGGTCCCCGGAATCCTACGAGCAGTACTTC CASKRSPESYEQYF
- TRBJ2-2 - TRBV11-2 TGTGCCAGCAGCTTAGGCAGGCGCTACACCGGGGAGCTGTTTTTT CASSLGRRYTGELFF